The T cell receptor beta chain described here comes from a study of blood T cell repertoires in COVID-19. This CDR3 region has 11 residues. V was clipped by 6 bases and J by 6 bases, with 6 bases between them. Germline V CDR1 and CDR2: SNHLY, FYNNEI. In the original analysis: Estimates of nucleated cell counts were drawn from the amplification of reference gene primers. The data were produced by immunoSEQ multiplex PCR, yet TCRdb's version contains in-frame clones alone and is incomplete. Clonal size and the V and J genes are those of that table, whereas D and trimming came from the DNA. The sample consists of more than 150,000 clones, approximately 80% of them appearing once.

The V gene is TRBV2, the J gene TRBJ2-4, with D uncertain. The sequence was collected from a woman aged 55-69 years who had recovered from COVID-19. Source material: PBMCs or T cells enriched from blood (not recorded which). The CDR3 loop is CASSWLNIQYF. CDR3 nucleotides: TGTGCCAGCAGCTGGCTAAACATTCAGTACTTC.